This T cell receptor (beta chain) was identified during a study of blood T cell repertoires in COVID-19. Study-wide context: The United States, Italy and Spain provided the acute and convalescent COVID-19 samples.

As originally analysed: Amplification from reference gene primers served as the basis for estimated nucleated cell counts. Some clones are missing from TCRdb's copy, which holds only in-frame ones; the method was immunoSEQ multiplex PCR. V and J calls and clone size follow that table, whereas D and trimming were derived from the DNA. This sample has under 300,000 clones; 85% to 90% occur once, and the top ten carry 5.5% to 6.5%. Germline V gene data show CDR1 as SGDLS and CDR2 as YYNGEE. This CDR3 contains 14 residues. J gave up 5 bases and V 6 bases, and 9 bases lay outside the gene matches. The rearrangement joins TRBV9 to TRBJ2-3; 7 bases agree with TRBD2. The material sequenced was peripheral blood. The origin of this receptor is a man between 60 and 75 years old with acute or convalescent COVID-19. The CDR3 region is CASNRLAGGDTQYF. CDR3 in DNA: TGTGCCAGCAACAGACTAGCTGGGGGAGATACGCAGTATTTT.